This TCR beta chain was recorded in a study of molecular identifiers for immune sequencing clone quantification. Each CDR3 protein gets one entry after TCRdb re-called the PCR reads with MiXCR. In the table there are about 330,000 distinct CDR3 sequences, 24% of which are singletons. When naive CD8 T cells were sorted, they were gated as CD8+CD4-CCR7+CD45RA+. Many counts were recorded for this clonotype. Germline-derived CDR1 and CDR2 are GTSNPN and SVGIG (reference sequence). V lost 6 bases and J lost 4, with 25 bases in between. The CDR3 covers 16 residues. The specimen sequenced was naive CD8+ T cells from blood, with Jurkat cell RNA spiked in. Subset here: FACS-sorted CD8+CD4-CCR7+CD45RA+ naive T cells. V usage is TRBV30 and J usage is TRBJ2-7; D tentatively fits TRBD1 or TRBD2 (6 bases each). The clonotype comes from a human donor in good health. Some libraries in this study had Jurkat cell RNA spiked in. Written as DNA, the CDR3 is TGTGCCTGCACCTATGACAGACACAGAGGGGGGTACGAGCAGTACTTC. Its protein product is CACTYDRHRGGYEQYF.